Sequencing of this T cell receptor (beta chain) was carried out in a study of CD8 T cells in ankylosing spondylitis. The CDR3 runs to 15 residues. Germline CDR1 reads SGDLS; CDR2 reads YYNGEE. V lost 4 bases and J 5 bases, leaving 17 bases between the germline ends. TCRdb reanalysed the 5' RACE reads using MiXCR and keeps one entry per CDR3 protein. The repertoire has some 26,000 distinct CDR3 sequences, around 16% of them found once; the top ten carry 25% to 30%. Sequenced: blood. The TCR originated in a male donor with ankylosing spondylitis or in good health (not recorded which). The genes are TRBV9 and TRBJ2-3; D may correspond to TRBD1 or TRBD2 (7 bases each). The CDR3: CASSPRGGTGDTQYF. The CDR3 region has the DNA TGTGCCAGCAGCCCCAGGGGGGGAACAGGAGATACGCAGTATTTT. Complete variable domain (other parts from reference TRBV9 and TRBJ2-3): DSGVTQTPKHLITATGQRVTLRCSPRSGDLSVYWYQQSLDQGLQFLIQYYNGEERAKGNILERFSAQQFPDLHSELNLSSLELGDSALYFCASSPRGGTGDTQYFGPGTRLTVL.